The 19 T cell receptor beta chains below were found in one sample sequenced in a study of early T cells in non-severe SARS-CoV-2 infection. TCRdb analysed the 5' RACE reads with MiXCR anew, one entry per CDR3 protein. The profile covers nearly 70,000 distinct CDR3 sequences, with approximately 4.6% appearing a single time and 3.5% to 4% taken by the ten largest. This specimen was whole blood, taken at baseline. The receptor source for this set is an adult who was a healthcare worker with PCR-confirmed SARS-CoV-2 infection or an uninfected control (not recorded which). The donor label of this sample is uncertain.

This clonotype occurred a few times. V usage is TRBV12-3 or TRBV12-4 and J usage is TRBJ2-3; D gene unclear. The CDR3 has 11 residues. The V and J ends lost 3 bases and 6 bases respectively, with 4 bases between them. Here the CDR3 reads CASSFLDTQYF. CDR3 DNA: TGTGCCAGCAGTTTTCTCGATACGCAGTATTTT.

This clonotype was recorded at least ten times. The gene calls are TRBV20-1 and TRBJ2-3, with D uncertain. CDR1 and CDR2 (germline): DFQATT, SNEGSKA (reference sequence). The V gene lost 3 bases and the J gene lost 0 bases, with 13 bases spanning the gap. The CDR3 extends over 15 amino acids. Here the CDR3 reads CSARGRALSTDTQYF. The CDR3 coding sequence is TGCAGTGCTAGGGGTAGGGCACTAAGCACAGATACGCAGTATTTT.

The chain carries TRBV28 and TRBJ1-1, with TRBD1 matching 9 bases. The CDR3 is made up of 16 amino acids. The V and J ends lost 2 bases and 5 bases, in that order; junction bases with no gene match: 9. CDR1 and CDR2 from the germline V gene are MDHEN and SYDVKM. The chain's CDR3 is CASSLGQGMRGTEAFF. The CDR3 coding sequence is TGTGCCAGCAGTTTAGGACAGGGGATGAGGGGTACTGAAGCTTTCTTT.

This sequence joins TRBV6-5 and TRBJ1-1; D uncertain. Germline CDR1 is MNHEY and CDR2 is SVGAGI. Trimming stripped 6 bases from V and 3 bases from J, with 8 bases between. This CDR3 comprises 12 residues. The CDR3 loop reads CASREVDTEAFF. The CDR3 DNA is TGTGCCAGCAGAGAGGTGGACACTGAAGCTTTCTTT.

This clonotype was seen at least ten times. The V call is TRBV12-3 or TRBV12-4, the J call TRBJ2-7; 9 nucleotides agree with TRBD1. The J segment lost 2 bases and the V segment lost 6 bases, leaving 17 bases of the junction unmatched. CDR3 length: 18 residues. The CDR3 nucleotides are TGTGCCAGCAGCCCTCGGACAGGGGATCGAATGGTTGCCTACGAGCAGTACTTC. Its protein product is CASSPRTGDRMVAYEQYF.

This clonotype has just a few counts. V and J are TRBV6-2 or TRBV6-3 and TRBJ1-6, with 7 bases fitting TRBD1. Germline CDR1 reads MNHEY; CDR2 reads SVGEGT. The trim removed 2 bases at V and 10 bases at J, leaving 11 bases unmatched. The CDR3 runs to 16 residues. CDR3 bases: TGTGCCAGCAGTTACCCTGACAGGGCGGAAGGATCACCCCTCCACTTT. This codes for CASSYPDRAEGSPLHF.

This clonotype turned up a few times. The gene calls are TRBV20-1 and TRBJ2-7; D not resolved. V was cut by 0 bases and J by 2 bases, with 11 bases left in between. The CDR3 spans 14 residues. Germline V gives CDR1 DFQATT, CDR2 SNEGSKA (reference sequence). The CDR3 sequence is CSARDLGSAYEQYF. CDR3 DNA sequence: TGCAGTGCTAGAGATTTGGGGTCCGCCTACGAGCAGTACTTC.

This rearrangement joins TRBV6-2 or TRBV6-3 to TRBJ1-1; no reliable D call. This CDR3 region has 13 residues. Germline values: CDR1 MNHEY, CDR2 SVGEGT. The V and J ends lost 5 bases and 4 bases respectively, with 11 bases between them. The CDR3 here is CASSPNGLTEAFF. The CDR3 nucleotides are TGTGCCAGCAGTCCCAACGGGCTCACTGAAGCTTTCTTT.

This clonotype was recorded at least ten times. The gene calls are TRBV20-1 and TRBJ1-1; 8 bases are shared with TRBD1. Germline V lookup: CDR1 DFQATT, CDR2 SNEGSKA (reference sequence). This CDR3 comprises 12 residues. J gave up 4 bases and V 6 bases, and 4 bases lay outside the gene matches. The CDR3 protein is CSADRGFTEAFF. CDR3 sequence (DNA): TGCAGTGCAGACAGGGGATTCACTGAAGCTTTCTTT.

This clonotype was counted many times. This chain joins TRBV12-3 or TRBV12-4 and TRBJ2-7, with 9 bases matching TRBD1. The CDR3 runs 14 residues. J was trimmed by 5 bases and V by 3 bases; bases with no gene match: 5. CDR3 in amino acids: CASSFRQGVNEQYF. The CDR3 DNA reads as TGTGCCAGCAGTTTTCGACAGGGGGTCAACGAGCAGTACTTC.

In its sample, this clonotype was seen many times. CDR3 in DNA: TGTGCCAGCAGCTTGTCGGCTGCCAATGAGCAGTTCTTC. Translated, it gives CASSLSAANEQFF. V usage is TRBV5-4 and J usage is TRBJ2-1, with D unresolved. The V gene lost 1 base and the J gene lost 6 bases, with 8 bases spanning the gap. Germline lookup yields CDR1 SGHNT and CDR2 YYREEE (reference sequence). CDR3 length: 13 amino acids.

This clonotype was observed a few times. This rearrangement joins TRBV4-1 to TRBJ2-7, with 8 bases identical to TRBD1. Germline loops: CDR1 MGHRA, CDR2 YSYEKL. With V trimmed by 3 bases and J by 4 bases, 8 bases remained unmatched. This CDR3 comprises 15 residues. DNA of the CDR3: TGCGCCAGCAGCCAGATGATGGACAGGGATTACGAGCAGTACTTC. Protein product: CASSQMMDRDYEQYF.

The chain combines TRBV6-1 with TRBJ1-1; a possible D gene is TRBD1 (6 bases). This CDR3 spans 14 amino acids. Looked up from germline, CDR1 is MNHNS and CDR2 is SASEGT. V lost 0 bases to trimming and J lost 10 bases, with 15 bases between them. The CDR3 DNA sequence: TGTGCCAGCAGTGAAGCGCCAGGGGATCATCTAGCTTTCTTT. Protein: CASSEAPGDHLAFF.

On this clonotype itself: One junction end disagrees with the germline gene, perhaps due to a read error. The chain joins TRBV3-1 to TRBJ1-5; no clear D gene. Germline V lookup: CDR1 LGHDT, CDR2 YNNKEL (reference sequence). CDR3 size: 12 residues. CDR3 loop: CASCQLGQPQHF. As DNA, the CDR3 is TGTGCCAGCTGCCAATTGGGTCAGCCCCAGCATTTT.

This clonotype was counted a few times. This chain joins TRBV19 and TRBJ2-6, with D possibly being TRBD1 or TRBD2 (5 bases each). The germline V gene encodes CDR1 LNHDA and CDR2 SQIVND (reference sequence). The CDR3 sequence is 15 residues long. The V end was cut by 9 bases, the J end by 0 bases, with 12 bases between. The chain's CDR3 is CASREFRSGANVLTF. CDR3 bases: TGTGCCAGCAGGGAGTTCCGCTCTGGGGCCAACGTCCTGACTTTC.

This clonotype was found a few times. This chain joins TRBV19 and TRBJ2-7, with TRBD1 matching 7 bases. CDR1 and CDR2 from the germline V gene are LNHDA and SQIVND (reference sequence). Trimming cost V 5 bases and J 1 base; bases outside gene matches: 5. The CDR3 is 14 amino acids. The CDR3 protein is CASSPDRESYEQYF. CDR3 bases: TGTGCCAGTAGTCCCGACAGGGAGTCCTACGAGCAGTACTTC.

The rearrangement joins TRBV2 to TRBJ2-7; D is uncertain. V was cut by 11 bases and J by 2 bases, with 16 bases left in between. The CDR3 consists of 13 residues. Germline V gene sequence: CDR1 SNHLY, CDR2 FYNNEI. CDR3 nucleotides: TGTGCCTGTTTGGTAGGTTTTCCCTACGAGCAGTACTTC. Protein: CACLVGFPYEQYF.

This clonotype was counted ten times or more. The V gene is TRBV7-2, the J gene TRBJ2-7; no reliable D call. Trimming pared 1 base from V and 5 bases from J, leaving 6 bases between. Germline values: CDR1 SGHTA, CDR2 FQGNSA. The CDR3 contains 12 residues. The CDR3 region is CASSLDGDEQYF. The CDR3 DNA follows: TGTGCCAGCAGCTTAGACGGAGACGAGCAGTACTTC.

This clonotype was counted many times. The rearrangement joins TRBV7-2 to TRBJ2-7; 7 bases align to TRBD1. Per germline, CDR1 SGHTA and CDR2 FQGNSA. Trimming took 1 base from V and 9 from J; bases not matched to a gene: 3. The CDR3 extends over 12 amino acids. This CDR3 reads CASSLDRGRQYF. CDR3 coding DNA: TGTGCCAGCAGCTTAGACAGGGGTCGGCAGTACTTC.